This entry describes one TCR beta chain. No antigen is known for it. No clone much larger than this one lies a single base away; base qualities are absent. This specimen comes from a study of shared clonotypes between healthy human individuals (TCRdb year 2020). Looking at the study overall: Three men and two women, aged 18 to 49 years, made up the cohort. For each donor, CD4 naive and CD4 memory were each given three plates, CD8 naive was given two plates, and CD8 memory was given one plate. The study deeply sequenced blood TCR repertoires of roughly five healthy adults to estimate repertoire size and the extent of clonotype sharing between individuals. Libraries were prepared and TCR repertoires were sequenced by different laboratories using diverse techniques, in order to increase sequencing depth and limit assay-specific biases. Per donor, leukapheresis produced somewhere between about 0.94 and 9.5 billion PBMCs.

The CDR3 runs 13 residues from the cysteine to the phenylalanine. Solely the CDR3 DNA is kept, with 39 bases framed from the first base. Relative to germline, V is 0 bases shorter and J is 3 bases shorter, with 7 bases between their ends. The germline V gene encodes CDR1 GTSNPN and CDR2 SVGIG (reference sequence). Using the deep immunoSEQ assay, TCR CDR3 regions were amplified from genomic DNA by multiplex PCR. For each cell subset, the extracted genomic DNA was distributed evenly across all wells of several immunoSEQ 96-well plates, and each plate served as one replicate. For sorted subsets, roughly 200 ng of genomic DNA, equivalent to roughly 33,000 T cell genomes, went into each replicate PCR. The purified libraries were quantified using a Qubit 3.0 fluorometer, sized with a Bioanalyzer 2100, and then quantified again using the KAPA Library Quantification kit. Every immunoSEQ 96-well plate was sequenced on a dedicated single-read 150-cycle Illumina NextSeq 550 flow cell. Per the original workflow: Because the immunoSEQ output held only junctional sequences and lacked quality scores, the filtering could not match the filtering applied to full-length reads. Sequences were annotated with PyIR, a Python wrapper for IgBLAST v1.9, and V/J genes and CDR3 were assigned using IMGT germline references. Reads with weak V/J assignments (E-value above 1e-6), missing CDR3, stop codons, out-of-frame junctions, or ambiguous translated residues were removed. A V3J clonotype was defined by an identical inferred V gene, J gene, and CDR3 amino acid sequence. To compute the percentage overlap between repertoires, the number of shared unique clonotypes was divided by the size of the smaller repertoire. Three approaches were used to assess repertoire richness: RTK rarefaction, the Chao1 estimator, and Recon v2.1 estimates of unobserved clonotypes. Generation probabilities for all TCRbeta clonotypes obtained by the gDNA method from several donors were computed using OLGA. Here the immuneACCESS table is served through TCRdb, limited to in-frame sequences with V and J called. Missing clones are a known gap in these copies; in checked studies unresolved V genes cover under half, and the rest lacks a known reason. D and trimming come from the DNA, and the V and J calls and clone size come from that table. Counted in this sample were more than 2,000,000 clones; just over 90% of them appeared once. The biggest ten clones account for roughly 0.14% of the sample.

Results the study describes overall, beyond this receptor: The genetic and exposure-history diversity represented was limited by the small number of donors. Even with the large sequencing depth, rarefaction of the sorted-subset datasets indicated that sequencing was incomplete. Pairwise subsampling led to the expectation that sequencing depth would affect the degree of clonotype sharing among donors. Sampling was restricted to blood, and TCR repertoires in tissues likely differ from the TCR repertoires found in blood. Compared with non-shared clonotypes, the clonotypes found in all four sorted-subset donors had higher generation probabilities. Naive subsets generally had larger estimated clonotype richness than memory subsets. Across a handful of donors, roughly 5.4% of naive CD4, approximately 3.6% of naive CD8, about 2.3% of memory CD4, and 0.4% of memory CD8 clonotypes were shared.

The donors were healthy, HIV-negative adults who had no recently reported acute infections or vaccinations. Only Caucasian adults living in Nashville, Tennessee, USA were represented among the donors. CD4+ T cells were enriched by magnetic negative selection, after which naive cells were positively selected on CD45RA and the negative fraction was taken as the memory subset. After blood collection by leukapheresis, PBMCs were isolated using Ficoll-Histopaque density gradient centrifugation and then cryopreserved in the vapor phase of liquid nitrogen. Analytical flow cytometry was used to check the purity and quantity of every magnetically sorted T cell population. Each sorted fraction had its genomic DNA isolated and then quantified by UV absorbance on a Nanodrop 2000c.

Here the chain combines TRBV30 and TRBJ2-3; confidence is insufficient to name the D gene. The receptor comes from a man between 18 and 35 years old in good health. The sample was naive CD4+ T cells sorted from blood. Interpreted using the paper, the cell subset or site label stands for: CD45RA+ positively selected. The nucleotide sequence reads TGTGCCTGGAGTGTAGAGGTGACAGATACGCAGTATTTT. This codes for CAWSVEVTDTQYF.